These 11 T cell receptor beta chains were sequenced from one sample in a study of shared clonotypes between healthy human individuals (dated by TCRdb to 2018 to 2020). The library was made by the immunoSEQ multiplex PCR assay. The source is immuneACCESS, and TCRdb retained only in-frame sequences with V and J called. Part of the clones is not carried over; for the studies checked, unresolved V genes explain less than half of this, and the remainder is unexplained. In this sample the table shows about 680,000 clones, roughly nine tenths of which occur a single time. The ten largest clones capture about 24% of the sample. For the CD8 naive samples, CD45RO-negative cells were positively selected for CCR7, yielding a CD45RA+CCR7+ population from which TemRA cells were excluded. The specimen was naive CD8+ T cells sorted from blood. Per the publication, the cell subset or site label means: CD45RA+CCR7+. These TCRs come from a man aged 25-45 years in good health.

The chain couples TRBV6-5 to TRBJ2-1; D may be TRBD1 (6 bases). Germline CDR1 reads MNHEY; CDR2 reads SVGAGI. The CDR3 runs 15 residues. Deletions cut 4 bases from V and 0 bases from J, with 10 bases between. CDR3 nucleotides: TGTGCCAGCAGTTCGCAGGACAGCTCCTACAATGAGCAGTTCTTC. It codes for CASSSQDSSYNEQFF.

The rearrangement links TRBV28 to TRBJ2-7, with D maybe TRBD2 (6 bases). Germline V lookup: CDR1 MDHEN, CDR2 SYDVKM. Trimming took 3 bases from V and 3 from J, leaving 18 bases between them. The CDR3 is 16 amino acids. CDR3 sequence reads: CASSFSVQEGDYEQYF. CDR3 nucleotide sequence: TGTGCCAGCAGTTTTTCAGTACAGGAGGGAGACTACGAGCAGTACTTC.

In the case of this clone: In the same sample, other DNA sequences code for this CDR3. CDR3 in DNA: TGTGCCAGCAGCTTAGTAGGCTTAGCGGGGTACAATGAGCAGTTCTTC. Protein product: CASSLVGLAGYNEQFF. This rearrangement joins TRBV11-2 to TRBJ2-1; 8 bases fit TRBD2. Germline CDR1 SGHAT, CDR2 FQNNGV. This CDR3 is 16 amino acids long. V lost 1 base and J lost 4; bases outside the gene matches: 6.

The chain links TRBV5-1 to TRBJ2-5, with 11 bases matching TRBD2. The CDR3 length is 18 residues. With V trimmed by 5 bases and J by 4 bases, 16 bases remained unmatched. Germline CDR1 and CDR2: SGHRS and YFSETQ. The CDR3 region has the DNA TGCGCCAGCAGACGGCCCGGGACTAGCGGCCCTACGGGAGAGACCCAGTACTTC. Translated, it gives CASRRPGTSGPTGETQYF.

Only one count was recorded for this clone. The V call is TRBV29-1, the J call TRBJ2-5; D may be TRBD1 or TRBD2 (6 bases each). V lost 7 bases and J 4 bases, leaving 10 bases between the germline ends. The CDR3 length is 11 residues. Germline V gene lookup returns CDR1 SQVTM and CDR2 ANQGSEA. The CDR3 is CSGGDTETQYF. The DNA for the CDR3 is TGCAGCGGGGGGGACACAGAGACCCAGTACTTC.

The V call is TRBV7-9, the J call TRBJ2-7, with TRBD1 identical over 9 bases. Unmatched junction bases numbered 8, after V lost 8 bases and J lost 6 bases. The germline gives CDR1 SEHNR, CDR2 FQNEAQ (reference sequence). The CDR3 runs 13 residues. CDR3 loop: CASAWTGDTEQYF. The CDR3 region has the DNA TGTGCCAGCGCCTGGACAGGGGACACCGAGCAGTACTTC. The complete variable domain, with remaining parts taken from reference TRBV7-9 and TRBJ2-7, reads DTGVSQNPRHKITKRGQNVTFRCDPISEHNRLYWYRQTLGQGPEFLTYFQNEAQLEKSRLLSDRFSAERPKGSFSTLEIQRTEQGDSAMYLCASAWTGDTEQYFGPGTRLTVT.

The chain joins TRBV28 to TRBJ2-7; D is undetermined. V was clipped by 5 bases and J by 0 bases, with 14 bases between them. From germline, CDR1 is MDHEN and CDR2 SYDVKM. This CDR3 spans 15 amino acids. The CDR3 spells CASSPPGLHSYEQYF. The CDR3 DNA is TGTGCCAGCAGTCCCCCCGGGCTTCACTCCTACGAGCAGTACTTC.

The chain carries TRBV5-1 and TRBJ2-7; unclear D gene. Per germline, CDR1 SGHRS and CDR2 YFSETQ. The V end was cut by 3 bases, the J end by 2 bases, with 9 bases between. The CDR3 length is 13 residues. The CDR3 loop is CASSSVLTYEQYF. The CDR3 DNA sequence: TGCGCCAGCAGCTCCGTCTTGACCTACGAGCAGTACTTC.

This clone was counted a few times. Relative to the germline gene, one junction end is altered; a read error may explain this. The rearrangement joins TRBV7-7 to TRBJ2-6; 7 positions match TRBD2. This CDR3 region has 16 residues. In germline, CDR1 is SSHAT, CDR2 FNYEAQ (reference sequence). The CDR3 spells CASSPRLAAGANVLTF. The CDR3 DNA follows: TGTGCTAGCAGCCCCAGACTAGCCGCTGGGGCCAACGTCCTGACTTTC.

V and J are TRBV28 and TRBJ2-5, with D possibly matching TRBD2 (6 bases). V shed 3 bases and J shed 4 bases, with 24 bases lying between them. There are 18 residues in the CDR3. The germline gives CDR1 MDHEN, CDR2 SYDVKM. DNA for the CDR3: TGTGCCAGCAGTTTGCTTATGAGCGGGCCGGCCGGGGGAGAGACCCAGTACTTC. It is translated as CASSLLMSGPAGGETQYF.

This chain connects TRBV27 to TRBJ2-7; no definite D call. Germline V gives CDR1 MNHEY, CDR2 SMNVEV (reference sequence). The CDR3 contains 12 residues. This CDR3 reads CATRSPAYEQYF. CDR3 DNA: TGTGCTACGCGGTCCCCGGCCTACGAGCAGTACTTC.